The TCR beta chain under discussion was sequenced for a study of vaccination and CD4 T cells after COVID-19. Overall study context: The post-COVID sampling time was a median roughly 100 days after diagnosis, ranging from 35 to 161. Study-wide findings and caveats: The authors identified 304 of 307 vaccine-specific clones in convalescent patients as spike mono-reactive. Median counts of SARS-CoV-2-reactive clonotypes increased from 21 to 38; this difference was not significant. The study sampled relatively few convalescent patients and omitted early post-infection timepoints.

Sequence data for DNA of cultured CD4+ T cells were generated by the Oncomine TCR Beta short-read assay. TCRdb independently ran MiXCR on the PCR reads; one entry per CDR3 protein. The sample contains around 15,000 distinct CDR3 sequences, about 53% of which appear only once. Turning to this clonotype: The antigen remains unidentified.

The CDR3 spans 15 residues. V lost 7 bases and J 0 bases, leaving 14 bases between the germline ends. Germline assignment: CDR1 MNHEY and CDR2 SMNVEV (reference sequence). The treatment denotes: approximately nine-day PBMC culture with coronavirus spike peptide pools or control peptides (ViraFEST assay). Sequencing was done on a sample of CD4+ T cells from blood, cultured in vitro. The sequence was obtained from a human donor who had recovered from COVID-19. This chain links TRBV27 with TRBJ2-3; possibly TRBD1 for D (5 bases). The CDR3 coding sequence is TGTGCCAGCAACCGAAGACAGTTTAGCACAGATACGCAGTATTTT. Translated, it gives CASNRRQFSTDTQYF.